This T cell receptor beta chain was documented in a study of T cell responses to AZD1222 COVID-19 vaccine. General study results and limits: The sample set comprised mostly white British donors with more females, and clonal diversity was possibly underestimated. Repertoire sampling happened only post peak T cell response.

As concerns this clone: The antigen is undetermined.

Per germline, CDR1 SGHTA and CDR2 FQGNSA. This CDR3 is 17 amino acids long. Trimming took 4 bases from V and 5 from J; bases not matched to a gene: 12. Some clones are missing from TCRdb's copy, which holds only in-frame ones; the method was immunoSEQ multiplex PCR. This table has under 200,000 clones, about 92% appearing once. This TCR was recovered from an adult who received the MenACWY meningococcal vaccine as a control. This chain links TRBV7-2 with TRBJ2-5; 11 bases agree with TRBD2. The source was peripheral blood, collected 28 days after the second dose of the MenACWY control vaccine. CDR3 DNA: TGTGCCAGCAGCTCGTCGGGACTAGCGGCCCTGGGGGAGACCCAGTACTTC. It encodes CASSSSGLAALGETQYF.